Below, 17 T cell receptor beta chains from the same sample are listed, as sequenced in a study of CD4 and CD8 cells across lung adenocarcinoma regions. TCRdb itself ran the PCR reads through MiXCR, one entry per CDR3 protein. The table shows 7,500 to 10,000 distinct CDR3 sequences, with 40% to 50% occurring only once. The material sequenced was CD4+ T cells from the margin of a lung tumor. The receptors were gathered from a female donor with lung adenocarcinoma. The CD4 and CD8 labels of this study may be unreliable.

This clonotype is classed as medium-sized. The gene calls are TRBV7-2 and TRBJ2-1; the D gene is possibly TRBD1 (8 bases). V gave up 5 bases and J gave up 5 bases, with 19 bases separating them. CDR1 and CDR2 from the germline V gene are SGHTA and FQGNSA. This CDR3 has 16 amino acids. The CDR3 is CASSPHGGTGNNEQFF. The CDR3 nucleotides are TGTGCCAGCAGCCCCCACGGGGGGACAGGTAACAATGAGCAGTTCTTC.

The rearrangement links TRBV6-1 to TRBJ1-1; D may be TRBD1 (6 bases). Germline V gene sequence: CDR1 MNHNS, CDR2 SASEGT. The CDR3 has 13 residues. V lost 6 bases and J lost 4, with 12 bases in between. CDR3 residues: CASRRTGFTEAFF. CDR3 DNA sequence: TGTGCCAGCAGGCGTACAGGGTTCACTGAAGCTTTCTTT.

This clonotype was seen a single time. The chain combines TRBV12-3 or TRBV12-4 with TRBJ2-6, with D possibly matching TRBD1 (6 bases). The CDR3 extends over 15 amino acids. Trimming left V 5 bases short and J 2 bases short, with 10 bases between. The CDR3 sequence: CASSPRTAGANVLTF. CDR3 in DNA: TGTGCCAGCAGTCCCAGGACAGCTGGGGCCAACGTCCTGACTTTC.

J is TRBJ2-4 and V is TRBV6-5, with a tentative D call TRBD1 (5 bases). This CDR3 is 14 amino acids long. Germline CDR1 and CDR2: MNHEY and SVGAGI. V lost 3 bases, J lost 13 bases, and 19 bases lay in between. CDR3 sequence: CASSYAGSKNTQYF. The CDR3 nucleotides are TGTGCCAGCAGTTATGCAGGGTCAAAAAACACCCAGTACTTC.

The rearrangement links TRBV15 to TRBJ2-1, with 7 bases identical to TRBD1. V trimming: 1 base; J trimming: 5 bases; junction bases outside the gene matches: 2. Germline CDR1 is LNHNV and CDR2 is YYDKDF (reference sequence). The CDR3 loop spans 14 amino acids. The CDR3 sequence: CATSRAGTDNEQFF. Here the CDR3 DNA reads TGTGCCACCAGCAGAGCCGGGACAGACAATGAGCAGTTCTTC.

This clonotype was counted at least ten times. The chain links TRBV7-8 to TRBJ2-1; possibly TRBD2 for D (5 bases). The CDR3 totals 16 residues. Germline V gene sequence: CDR1 SGHVS, CDR2 FQNEAQ. Between the trimmed V and J ends, which lost 8 bases and 2 bases, there was a span of 19 bases. CDR3 in amino acids: CASAEGSGFAYNEQFF. The CDR3 DNA reads TGTGCCAGCGCCGAGGGATCGGGCTTCGCCTACAATGAGCAGTTCTTC.

This clonotype is categorized as medium-sized (0.01 to 0.1%). The CDR3 protein is CASTLRPGGDNEQYF. The CDR3 bases are TGTGCCAGCACCCTTAGGCCGGGGGGAGATAACGAGCAGTACTTC. The chain joins TRBV27 to TRBJ2-5; 7 positions match TRBD2. The DNA end favors TRBJ2-7, so the J call may be wrong. Germline V lookup: CDR1 MNHEY, CDR2 SMNVEV (reference sequence). This CDR3 is 15 amino acids long.

This clonotype was recorded a few times. This chain uses TRBV6-2 or TRBV6-3 with TRBJ2-3; 13 positions match TRBD2. Trimming removed 7 bases from V and 3 bases from J; junction bases left unmatched: 7. Germline V gene lookup returns CDR1 MNHEY and CDR2 SVGEGT. The CDR3 length is 16 residues. The chain's CDR3 is CASKRLAGGETDTQYF. The CDR3 nucleotides read TGTGCCAGCAAGAGACTAGCGGGAGGCGAGACAGATACGCAGTATTTT.

About this clonotype: The junction does not match germline at one end; this may be a read error. The rearrangement links TRBV27 to TRBJ2-5; 8 positions match TRBD2. The germline gives CDR1 MNHEY, CDR2 SMNVEV (reference sequence). The CDR3 is 16 amino acids. The CDR3: CASRGSGGRGQETQYF. As DNA, the CDR3 is TGTGCCAGCAGGGGGAGCGGGGGCCGTGGCCAAGAGACCCAGTACTTT.

In its sample, this clonotype was seen many times. The chain uses TRBV6-5 and TRBJ2-1; 10 bases line up with TRBD2. Trimming at V came to 6 bases and at J to 5 bases, leaving 4 bases not matched to a gene. Germline V gene sequence: CDR1 MNHEY, CDR2 SVGAGI. The CDR3 length is 14 residues. The CDR3 reads CASRGTSENNEQFF. The CDR3 DNA reads TGTGCCAGCAGAGGGACTAGCGAAAACAATGAGCAGTTCTTC.

This chain uses TRBV7-2 with TRBJ2-5; TRBD1 might be the D (6 bases). From germline, CDR1 is SGHTA and CDR2 FQGNSA. V was clipped by 1 base and J by 1 base, with 19 bases between them. This CDR3 has 18 amino acids. The CDR3 nucleotides read TGTGCCAGCAGCTTAGTTTCGTTGTTGGGGGCCTCCCAAGAGACCCAGTACTTC. Encoded protein: CASSLVSLLGASQETQYF. Using reference TRBV7-2 and TRBJ2-5 for the parts outside the CDR3, the full variable domain is GAGVSQSPSNKVTEKGKDVELRCDPISGHTALYWYRQSLGQGLEFLIYFQGNSAPDKSGLPSDRFSAERTGGSVSTLTIQRTQQEDSAVYLCASSLVSLLGASQETQYFGPGTRLLVL.

About this clonotype: Sequence at one end of the junction differs from germline and may be a read error. The chain has TRBV7-2 and TRBJ2-3, with TRBD2 as a possible D gene (7 bases). The CDR3 is 15 residues long. From germline, CDR1 is SGHTA and CDR2 FQGNSA. The chain's CDR3 is CARGLGGGPPETQYF. For the CDR3, the DNA is TGTGCCAGGGGGTTAGGGGGGGGTCCCCCAGAGACGCAGTACTTT.

This clonotype was counted only a few times. This chain links TRBV10-2 with TRBJ2-5; weak D call: TRBD2 (6 bases). V was cut by 6 bases and J by 4 bases, with 12 bases left in between. CDR1 and CDR2 from the germline V gene are WSHSY and SAAADI. This CDR3 has 13 residues. CDR3 DNA sequence: TGCGCCAGCAGCAGGGTCGGGGGAGAGACCCAGTACTTC. Translated, it gives CASSRVGGETQYF.

This clonotype ranks as medium-sized. The gene calls are TRBV6-5 and TRBJ2-7; no clear D. Germline assignment: CDR1 MNHEY and CDR2 SVGAGI. The V end lost 4 bases, the J end lost 2 bases, and 15 bases lay between the germline ends. This CDR3 contains 15 residues. CDR3 in DNA: TGTGCCAGCAGTTCCGAATACAGAGGCGCCTACGAGCAGTACTTC. It encodes CASSSEYRGAYEQYF.

The chain is built from TRBV6-2 or TRBV6-3 and TRBJ1-2, with a possible D match to TRBD1 (5 bases). From germline, CDR1 is MNHEY and CDR2 SVGEGT. V was shortened by 0 bases and J by 6 bases, with 14 bases between the two germline ends. This CDR3 comprises 15 residues. CDR3 protein: CASSYSWQGTDGYTF. As DNA, the CDR3 is TGTGCCAGCAGTTACTCGTGGCAGGGCACGGATGGCTACACCTTC.

This clonotype was counted many times. This chain connects TRBV12-3 or TRBV12-4 to TRBJ2-1; possible D gene TRBD2, 6 bases. There are 15 residues in the CDR3. The V end was cut by 7 bases, the J end by 0 bases, with 13 bases between. The CDR3 reads CASTVSGASYNEQFF. DNA for the CDR3: TGTGCCAGCACCGTCTCGGGAGCCTCCTACAATGAGCAGTTCTTC.

This clonotype occurred a few times. This chain uses TRBV7-6 with TRBJ2-1; 9 bases match TRBD2. The J call is doubtful: the DNA matches TRBJ2-7 better. The CDR3 loop spans 15 amino acids. The germline CDR1 and CDR2 sequences are SGHVS and FNYEAQ. The CDR3 loop reads CASSLGLAGTYEQYF. CDR3 DNA: TGTGCCAGCAGCTTAGGCCTAGCGGGGACCTACGAGCAGTACTTC.